This T cell receptor (beta chain) stems from a study of post-analysis software for immune sequencing data. Study conclusions and caveats: Patients showed TRBV5-6, TRBV5-1 and TRBV20-1 among several TRBV segments more frequent than in controls.

This clonotype was observed a handful of times. Its target is unknown. Unique molecular identifiers were built into the TCR beta cDNA libraries. From the PCR reads, TCRdb called clonotypes with MiXCR, one entry per CDR3 protein. The table has approximately 690,000 distinct CDR3 sequences, approximately 60% seen once; the top ten hold about 11%. CDR3 length equals 11 residues. The V end lost 5 bases, the J end lost 8 bases, and 7 bases lay between the germline ends. The material sequenced was blood. This chain links TRBV12-3 or TRBV12-4 with TRBJ2-1; D is unresolved. The clonotype originates from a girl aged 2-9 years with multiple sclerosis. The CDR3 loop is CASSNLDEQFF. The CDR3 DNA reads TGTGCCAGCAGTAACTTGGATGAGCAGTTCTTC.